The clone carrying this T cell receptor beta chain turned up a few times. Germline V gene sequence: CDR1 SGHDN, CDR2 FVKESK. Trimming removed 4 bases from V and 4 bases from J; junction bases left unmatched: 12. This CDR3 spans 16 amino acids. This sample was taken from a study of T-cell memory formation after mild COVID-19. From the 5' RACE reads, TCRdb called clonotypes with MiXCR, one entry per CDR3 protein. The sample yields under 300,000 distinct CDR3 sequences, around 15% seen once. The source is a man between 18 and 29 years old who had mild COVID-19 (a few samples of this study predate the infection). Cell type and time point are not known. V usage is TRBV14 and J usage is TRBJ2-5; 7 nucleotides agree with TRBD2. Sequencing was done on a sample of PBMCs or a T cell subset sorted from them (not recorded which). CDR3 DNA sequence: TGTGCCAGCAGCCGTACCCGTATGGCGGGGGTAGAGACCCAGTACTTC. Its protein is CASSRTRMAGVETQYF.